Following are 28 T cell receptor beta chains from one sample sequenced in a study of T-cell memory formation after mild COVID-19. TCRdb itself ran the 5' RACE reads through MiXCR, one entry per CDR3 protein. The table has about 130,000 distinct CDR3 sequences, 15% to 20% seen once; the top ten hold approximately 4.7%. The sample consisted of PBMCs or a T cell subset sorted from them (not recorded which). The origin of the receptors is a young man who had mild COVID-19 (a few samples of this study predate the infection). Cell type and time point are not known.

There are a few counts of this clonotype. This rearrangement joins TRBV2 to TRBJ2-1; D perhaps matches TRBD1 (6 bases). Per germline, CDR1 SNHLY and CDR2 FYNNEI. V was shortened by 5 bases and J by 6 bases, with 11 bases between the two germline ends. The CDR3 length is 13 residues. The CDR3 coding sequence is TGTGCCAGCAGTCCCACAGGGTCCAATGAGCAGTTCTTC. This translates into CASSPTGSNEQFF.

The J gene is TRBJ2-7, the V gene TRBV5-1; possibly TRBD1 for D (5 bases). Germline V gene data show CDR1 as SGHRS and CDR2 as YFSETQ. The CDR3 is 13 residues long. The germline V and J ends were trimmed by 4 bases and 6 bases, with 14 bases remaining between them. CDR3: CASSVTESVEQYF. The CDR3, as DNA: TGCGCCAGCAGCGTGACAGAATCGGTCGAGCAGTACTTC.

This sequence joins TRBV4-2 and TRBJ1-1; D gene uncertain. Germline CDR1 LGHNA, CDR2 YNFKEQ. Trimming removed 1 base from V and 5 bases from J, with 8 bases in between. The CDR3 is made up of 13 amino acids. This CDR3 reads CASSQGPGTEAFF. The CDR3 nucleotides are TGTGCCAGCAGCCAAGGACCCGGAACTGAAGCTTTCTTT.

This clonotype was counted many times. The chain is built from TRBV28 and TRBJ1-1; D not resolved. Germline V gene data show CDR1 as MDHEN and CDR2 as SYDVKM. V shed 6 bases and J shed 4 bases, with 15 bases lying between them. The CDR3 is made up of 14 amino acids. CDR3 DNA: TGTGCCAGCAGCCTTGGCCCGGGTGGCACTGAAGCTTTCTTT. This codes for CASSLGPGGTEAFF.

This clonotype was picked up a small number of times. The chain joins TRBV7-2 to TRBJ2-5, with 9 bases fitting TRBD1. Unmatched junction bases numbered 12, after V lost 2 bases and J lost 5 bases. This CDR3 has 17 residues. Germline values: CDR1 SGHTA, CDR2 FQGNSA. CDR3: CASSLRWGTGSRETQYF. The CDR3 nucleotides read TGTGCCAGCAGCTTAAGATGGGGGACAGGGAGTAGGGAGACCCAGTACTTC.

There are a few counts of this clonotype. The gene calls are TRBV7-2 and TRBJ2-7; 8 bases are shared with TRBD2. V shed 5 bases, J shed 5 bases, and the junction held 11 bases outside the gene matches. The CDR3 has 15 amino acids. Germline values: CDR1 SGHTA, CDR2 FQGNSA. The CDR3 coding sequence is TGTGCCAGCAGCGGGGTCGGTGCGGGGGGCCACGAGCAGTACTTC. It yields the protein CASSGVGAGGHEQYF.

The chain combines TRBV7-3 with TRBJ1-6, with TRBD1 identical over 7 bases. J gave up 10 bases and V 4 bases, and 7 bases lay outside the gene matches. Per germline, CDR1 SGHTA and CDR2 FQGTGA. This CDR3 is 14 amino acids long. The CDR3 DNA sequence: TGTGCCAGCAGCTCGGGACAGAGTGGCTCACCCCTCCACTTT. It encodes CASSSGQSGSPLHF.

This clonotype was detected a few times. CDR3 in amino acids: CASSYGAGGLRGYTF. The CDR3 DNA is TGTGCCAGCAGTTACGGGGCAGGGGGCTTGCGTGGCTACACCTTC. The rearrangement links TRBV6-6 to TRBJ1-2; TRBD1 matches at 8 bases. J lost 7 bases, V lost 2 bases, and 9 bases had no gene match. The CDR3 runs to 15 residues. Germline V gene lookup returns CDR1 MNHNY and CDR2 SVGAGI (reference sequence).

This clonotype was seen a handful of times. The gene calls are TRBV7-9 and TRBJ1-5, with 8 nucleotides matching TRBD1. CDR1 and CDR2 (germline): SEHNR, FQNEAQ (reference sequence). V lost 3 bases, J lost 4 bases, and 5 bases stayed unmatched. This CDR3 has 15 residues. The CDR3 region has the DNA TGTGCCAGCAGCTTGGGGACAGGAGAAAATCAGCCCCAGCATTTT. It codes for CASSLGTGENQPQHF.

The sample holds many counts of this clonotype. The V and J genes are TRBV7-2 and TRBJ2-2; D is unresolved. CDR1 SGHTA and CDR2 FQGNSA come from the germline V gene. V lost 5 bases to trimming and J lost 3 bases, with 7 bases between them. This CDR3 region has 13 residues. The DNA of the CDR3 is TGTGCCAGCAGCCCTCAGGACACCGGGGAGCTGTTTTTT. Translating gives CASSPQDTGELFF.

The chain is built from TRBV4-2 and TRBJ2-7, with D perhaps TRBD2 (6 bases). Trimming left V 0 bases short and J 2 bases short, with 8 bases between. Germline V lookup: CDR1 LGHNA, CDR2 YNFKEQ. The CDR3 is 14 residues long. CDR3: CASSQDWGAYEQYF. As DNA, the CDR3 is TGTGCCAGCAGCCAAGATTGGGGGGCCTACGAGCAGTACTTC.

The chain combines TRBV20-1 with TRBJ1-5; D call uncertain. The CDR3 totals 12 residues. Germline CDR1 and CDR2: DFQATT and SNEGSKA (reference sequence). The V gene lost 6 bases and the J gene lost 7 bases, with 13 bases spanning the gap. In nucleotides, the CDR3 is TGCAGTGCCACCCGACCGGGACAGCCCCAGCATTTT. It codes for CSATRPGQPQHF.

This chain joins TRBV27 and TRBJ1-2, with D unclear. There are 13 residues in the CDR3. Germline V gene sequence: CDR1 MNHEY, CDR2 SMNVEV (reference sequence). Trimming cost V 0 bases and J 6 bases, with 8 bases left between them. The chain's CDR3 is CASSLSMTDGYTF. In DNA, the CDR3 is TGTGCCAGCAGTTTATCAATGACGGATGGCTACACCTTC.

This clonotype has a count of ten or more. The chain carries TRBV7-2 and TRBJ1-2; D perhaps matches TRBD1 (5 bases). The V gene's germline CDR1 is SGHTA and CDR2 FQGNSA. V was cut by 2 bases and J by 5 bases, with 9 bases left in between. This CDR3 region has 13 residues. The CDR3 loop is CASSLQAGYGYTF. The DNA of the CDR3 is TGTGCCAGCAGCTTACAAGCAGGGTATGGCTACACCTTC.

The chain links TRBV6-5 to TRBJ2-2; D call uncertain. CDR1 is MNHEY, CDR2 SVGAGI, per germline. The CDR3 is 13 amino acids. V gave up 6 bases and J gave up 6 bases, with 11 bases separating them. DNA of the CDR3: TGTGCCAGCAGAAGTTGGGGTCCCGGGGAGCTGTTTTTT. This encodes CASRSWGPGELFF.

About this clonotype itself: A much larger clone lies one base from this, so it may be a read error. The CDR3 end shows no conserved phenylalanine or tryptophan, and so a read error is likely. This chain links TRBV11-2 with TRBJ2-1; D gene unclear. Germline CDR1 and CDR2: SGHAT and FQNNGV. The CDR3 length is 15 residues. V lost 3 bases to trimming and J lost 7 bases, with 16 bases between them. The CDR3 sequence: CASSFHTLSRNEQFL. The DNA for the CDR3 is TGTGCCAGCAGCTTTCACACCCTCTCACGAAATGAGCAGTTCTTA.

This clonotype was seen a few times. The V and J genes are TRBV9 and TRBJ1-2; perhaps TRBD1 as D (5 bases). Trimming left V 3 bases short and J 7 bases short, with 19 bases between. The CDR3 covers 15 residues. CDR1 SGDLS and CDR2 YYNGEE come from the germline V gene. CDR3 sequence (DNA): TGTGCCAGCAGCGAACCAGGGAGCGGTCTGCGTGGCTACACCTTC. It encodes CASSEPGSGLRGYTF.

J is TRBJ1-2 and V is TRBV5-6, with D tentatively TRBD1 (6 bases). Trimming removed 4 bases from V and 4 bases from J, with 14 bases in between. In germline, CDR1 is SGHDT, CDR2 YYEEEE. CDR3 length: 14 amino acids. This CDR3 is CASSPHGGVYGYTF. CDR3 nucleotides: TGTGCCAGCAGCCCGCACGGGGGCGTCTATGGCTACACCTTC.

The CDR3 spells CASSFGGANQETQYF. The CDR3 region has the DNA TGTGCCAGCAGCTTCGGGGGGGCGAATCAAGAGACCCAGTACTTC. The gene calls are TRBV7-2 and TRBJ2-5; 8 nucleotides agree with TRBD2. This CDR3 comprises 15 residues. Trimming at V came to 3 bases and at J to 2 bases, leaving 5 bases not matched to a gene. Germline V CDR1 and CDR2: SGHTA, FQGNSA.

The CDR3 region has the DNA TGTGCCAGCAGTTCCCAGCAGGGGGCACAATCACCCCTCCACTTT. This translates into CASSSQQGAQSPLHF. This chain connects TRBV12-3 or TRBV12-4 to TRBJ1-6; 8 bases agree with TRBD1. The junction had 9 bases not matched to a gene; V was cut back by 4 bases and J by 10 bases. There are 15 residues in the CDR3.

This chain uses TRBV6-2 or TRBV6-3 with TRBJ2-6; no clear D. There are 16 residues in the CDR3. V shed 6 bases and J shed 2 bases, with 14 bases lying between them. Germline loops: CDR1 MNHEY, CDR2 SVGEGT. The CDR3 coding sequence is TGTGCCAGCAGATTCCTCCGGCAGGCTGGGGCCAACGTCCTGACTTTC. This sequence encodes CASRFLRQAGANVLTF.

The chain carries TRBV7-2 and TRBJ2-1; D possibly corresponds to TRBD1 (5 bases). Trimming shortened V by 5 bases and J by 1 base, and 12 bases separated the two germline ends. The germline CDR1 and CDR2 sequences are SGHTA and FQGNSA. This CDR3 contains 15 residues. Here the CDR3 DNA reads TGTGCCAGCAGCCCCCCTCCAGGGTCCTACAATGAGCAGTTCTTC. This encodes CASSPPPGSYNEQFF. Full variable domain (outside the CDR3, taken from reference TRBV7-2 and TRBJ2-1): GAGVSQSPSNKVTEKGKDVELRCDPISGHTALYWYRQSLGQGLEFLIYFQGNSAPDKSGLPSDRFSAERTGGSVSTLTIQRTQQEDSAVYLCASSPPPGSYNEQFFGPGTRLTVL.

This clonotype was observed at least ten times. The genes are TRBV18 and TRBJ2-5; the D gene is possibly TRBD1 (5 bases). Per the germline V gene, CDR1 is KGHSH and CDR2 is LQKENI. V was clipped by 8 bases and J by 3 bases, with 13 bases between them. CDR3 size: 13 residues. The CDR3 is CASIGQTKETQYF. The CDR3 DNA sequence: TGTGCCAGCATCGGACAAACGAAAGAGACCCAGTACTTC.

This clonotype has a handful of counts. This chain connects TRBV12-3 or TRBV12-4 to TRBJ2-7, with D tentatively TRBD2 (5 bases). This CDR3 contains 12 residues. V was trimmed by 4 bases and J by 4 bases, leaving 8 bases between them. Here the CDR3 DNA reads TGTGCCAGCAGTTCGGGGAAATACGAGCAGTACTTC. It codes for CASSSGKYEQYF.

This chain connects TRBV4-3 to TRBJ2-6; no clear D. Trimming took 4 bases from V and 0 from J, leaving 7 bases between them. From germline, CDR1 is LGHNA and CDR2 YSLEER. The CDR3 extends over 15 amino acids. CDR3 bases: TGCGCCAGCAGCCCCCGAATCTCTGGGGCCAACGTCCTGACTTTC. It translates to CASSPRISGANVLTF.

The chain is built from TRBV12-3 or TRBV12-4 and TRBJ2-1, with D possibly matching TRBD1 (5 bases). Trimming removed 7 bases at V and 7 bases at J, with 17 bases between. CDR3 length equals 14 residues. The CDR3 sequence is CASTSGPYLNEQFF. In DNA form, the CDR3 reads TGTGCCAGCACCTCAGGGCCTTACTTAAATGAGCAGTTCTTC.

This clonotype was found a few times. The CDR3 nucleotides read TGTGCCAGCAGCGTAGCCGAGGGACGACAGGGGGCGTGGGAGCAGTACGTC. It translates to CASSVAEGRQGAWEQYV. The chain carries TRBV9 and TRBJ2-7; 10 nucleotides match TRBD1. The germline gives CDR1 SGDLS, CDR2 YYNGEE. CDR3 length: 17 residues. The J segment lost 7 bases and the V segment lost 0 bases, leaving 13 bases of the junction unmatched.

In its sample, this clonotype was seen a few times. For the CDR3, the DNA is TGTGCCAGCAGCCCATCAGGGGGCGGTCAGCCCCAGCATTTT. It codes for CASSPSGGGQPQHF. The chain recombines TRBV7-2 with TRBJ1-5; 8 bases agree with TRBD1. Germline CDR1 reads SGHTA; CDR2 reads FQGNSA. The CDR3 spans 14 residues. The junction had 6 bases not matched to a gene; V was cut back by 5 bases and J by 6 bases.